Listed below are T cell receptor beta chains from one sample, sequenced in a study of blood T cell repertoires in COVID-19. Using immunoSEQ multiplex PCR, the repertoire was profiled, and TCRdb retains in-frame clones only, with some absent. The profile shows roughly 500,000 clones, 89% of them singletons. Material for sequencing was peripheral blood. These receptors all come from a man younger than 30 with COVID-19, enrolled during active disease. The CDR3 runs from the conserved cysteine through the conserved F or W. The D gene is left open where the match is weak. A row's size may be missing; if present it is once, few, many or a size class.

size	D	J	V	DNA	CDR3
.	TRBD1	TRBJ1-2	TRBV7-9	TGTGCCAGCAGCTTAGCGGGACAGGGTGATGGCTACACCTTC	CASSLAGQGDGYTF
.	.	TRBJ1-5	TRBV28	TGTGCCAGCCGTGGGAGGGGTAACCAGCCCCAGCATTTT	CASRGRGNQPQHF
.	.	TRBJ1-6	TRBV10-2	TGCGCCAGCAGTGAACAGTCTAATTCACCCCTCCACTTT	CASSEQSNSPLHF
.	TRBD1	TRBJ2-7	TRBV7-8	TGTGCCAGCAGCTTAGCGCAATCTATGACAGGGACCATATCCTACGAGCAGTACTTC	CASSLAQSMTGTISYEQYF
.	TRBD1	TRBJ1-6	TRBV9	TGTGCCAGCAGCCCAAGGACAGGGATGAATTCACCCCTCCACTTT	CASSPRTGMNSPLHF
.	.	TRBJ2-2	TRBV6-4	TGTGCCAGCAGTGACGGGGCGACCACCGGGGAGCTGTTTTTT	CASSDGATTGELFF
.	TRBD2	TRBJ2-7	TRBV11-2	TGTGCCAGCAGGTTAGCGGGAGCCTCCTACGAGCAGTACTTC	CASRLAGASYEQYF
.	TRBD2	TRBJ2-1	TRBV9	TGTGCCAGCAGCGTAGATAGCGGGAGGCCCCGGTCTGAGTTCTTC	CASSVDSGRPRSEFF
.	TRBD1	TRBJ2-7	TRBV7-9	TGTGCCAGCAGCTTTGAAACAGGGGCTTGGCAGTACTTC	CASSFETGAWQYF
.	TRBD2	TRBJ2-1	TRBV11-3	TGTGCCAGCAGCTCCTGGGAGGGCCGGGAGCTAAACCAAGACAATGAGCAGTTCTTC	CASSSWEGRELNQDNEQFF
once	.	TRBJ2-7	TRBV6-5	TGTGCGCAGCATAGGAGGCCGACCTACGAGCAGTACTTC	CAQHRRPTYEQYF
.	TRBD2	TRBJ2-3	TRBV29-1	TGCAGCGTGCGGGAGGTCGGGGCAGATACGCAGTATTTT	CSVREVGADTQYF
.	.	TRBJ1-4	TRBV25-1	TGTGCCAGCAGTGAATCTACTGAAAAACTGTTTTTT	CASSESTEKLFF
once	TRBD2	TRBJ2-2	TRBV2	TGTGCCAGCAGTGTGCGGGGGGCTACGAACACCGGGGAGCTGTTTTTT	CASSVRGATNTGELFF
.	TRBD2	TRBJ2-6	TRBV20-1	TGCAGTGCTAGTATACGGACTAGCGGGATAAGCGGGGCCAACGTCCTGACTTTC	CSASIRTSGISGANVLTF
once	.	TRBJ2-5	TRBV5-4	TGTGCCAGCAGGGCCGGGGACCAAGAGACCCAGTACTTC	CASRAGDQETQYF
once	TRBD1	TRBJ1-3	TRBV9	TGTGCCAGCACCCCAAACCCGACAGGGGTTGGAAACACCATATATTTT	CASTPNPTGVGNTIYF
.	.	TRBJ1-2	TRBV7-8	TGTGCCAGCAGCTGGTACAGGGACCCTAACTATGGCTACACCTTC	CASSWYRDPNYGYTF
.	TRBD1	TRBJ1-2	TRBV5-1	TGCGCCAGCAGCTTGGCTGGGGACAGCCATGGCTACACCTTC	CASSLAGDSHGYTF
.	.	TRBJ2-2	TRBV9	TGTGCCAGCAGCGTGAGATCGGGGACCGGGGAGCTGTTTTTT	CASSVRSGTGELFF
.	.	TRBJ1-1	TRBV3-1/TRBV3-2	TGTGCCAGCAGCCTATCGCAGGGTAAAGCTTTCTTT	CASSLSQGKAFF
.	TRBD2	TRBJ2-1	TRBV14	TGTGCCAGCAGCCAAGATCTGGCTAGCGGGAGTCTGGTGCAGTTCTTC	CASSQDLASGSLVQFF
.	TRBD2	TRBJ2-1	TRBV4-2	TGTGCCAGCAGCCAAGATCCAATAGCGGGGACACTAGGCTCCTACAATGAGCAGTTCTTC	CASSQDPIAGTLGSYNEQFF
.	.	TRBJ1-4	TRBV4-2	TGTGCCAGCAGCCAAGATGGCGGGGTTTTAGATGAAAAACTGTTTTTT	CASSQDGGVLDEKLFF
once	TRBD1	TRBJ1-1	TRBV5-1	TGCGCCAGCAGCGCAGGGACAGGGGGCCTAGCCTACACTGAAGCTTTCTTT	CASSAGTGGLAYTEAFF
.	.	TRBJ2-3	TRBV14	TGTGCCAGCAGCCAAGAGGTGCCAAGGGGGTACACAGATACGCAGTATTTT	CASSQEVPRGYTDTQYF
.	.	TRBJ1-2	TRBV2	TGTGCCAGCAGTGGGGGAGGCAACAACTATGGCTACACCTTC	CASSGGGNNYGYTF
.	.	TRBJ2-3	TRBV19	TGTGCCAGTAGTACTGTCGCAGATACGCAGTATTTT	CASSTVADTQYF
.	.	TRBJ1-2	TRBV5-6	TGTGCCAGCAGCCCTGGACAGATTTCAGGCTACACCTTC	CASSPGQISGYTF
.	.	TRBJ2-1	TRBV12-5	TGTGCTAGTGGTTTGAGAGGGTTTAGAGATGAGCAGTTCTTC	CASGLRGFRDEQFF
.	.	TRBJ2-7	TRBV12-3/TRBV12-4	TGTGCCAGCAGTTTAGGACGCCCGCAGGATTTC	CASSLGRPQDF
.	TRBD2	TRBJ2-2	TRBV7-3	TGTGCCAGCAGGTCGGGAGGGCCGGCGACCGGGGAGCTGTTTTTT	CASRSGGPATGELFF
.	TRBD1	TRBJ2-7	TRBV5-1	TGCGCCAGCAGCCCCCAAGGCCGGGACAGGAGTCCGACCTACGAGCAGTACTTC	CASSPQGRDRSPTYEQYF
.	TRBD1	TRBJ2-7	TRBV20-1	TGCAGTGCTAGTACGGACAGGGTATCCTACGAGCAGTACTTC	CSASTDRVSYEQYF
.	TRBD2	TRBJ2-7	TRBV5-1	TGCGCCAGCAGCTTGGCCGTTAGCGGGTCCCACGAGCAGTACTTC	CASSLAVSGSHEQYF
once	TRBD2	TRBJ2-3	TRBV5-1	TGCGCCAGCAGCGGGCGCGGGGGGGCCACAGATACGCAGTATTTT	CASSGRGGATDTQYF
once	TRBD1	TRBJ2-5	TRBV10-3	TGTGCCATCAGTGTCGGACAGGTTGATCAAGAGACCCAGTACTTC	CAISVGQVDQETQYF
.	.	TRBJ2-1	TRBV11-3	TGTGCCAGCAGCTTAGAGGATGGAGGTAACAATGAGCAGTTCTTC	CASSLEDGGNNEQFF